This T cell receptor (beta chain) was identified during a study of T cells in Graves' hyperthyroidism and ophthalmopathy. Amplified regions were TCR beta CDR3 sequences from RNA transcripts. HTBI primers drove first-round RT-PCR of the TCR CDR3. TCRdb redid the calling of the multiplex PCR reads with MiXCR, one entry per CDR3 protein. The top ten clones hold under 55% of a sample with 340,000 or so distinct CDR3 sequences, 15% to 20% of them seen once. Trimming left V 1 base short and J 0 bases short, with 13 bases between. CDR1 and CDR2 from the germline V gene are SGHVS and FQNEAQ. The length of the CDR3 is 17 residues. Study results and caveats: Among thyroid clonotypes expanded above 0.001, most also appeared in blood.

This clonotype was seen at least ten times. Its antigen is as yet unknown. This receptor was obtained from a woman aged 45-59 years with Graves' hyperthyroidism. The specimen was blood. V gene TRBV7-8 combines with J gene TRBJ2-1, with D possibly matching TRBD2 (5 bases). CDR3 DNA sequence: TGTGCCAGCAGCTTAGTCTGGGTAGGGAGCTCCTACAATGAGCAGTTCTTC. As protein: CASSLVWVGSSYNEQFF.